One and the same sample provided the 22 T cell receptor beta chains below, sequenced in a study of T cell responses to AZD1222 COVID-19 vaccine (dated by TCRdb to the early 2020s). Library preparation used the immunoSEQ multiplex PCR assay. TCRdb retrieved this table from immuneACCESS and kept in-frame rearrangements only. Not all clones are present; in checked studies, unresolved V genes account for under half, and no reason is known for the remainder. The sample data list about 150,000 clones, and roughly 87% of these were observed just once. Of the sample, around 1% is held by the ten largest clones. The label giving this sample's time point can be read as: about 28 days (+/-7) after the second vaccine dose. This specimen consisted of peripheral blood, obtained 28 days after the second AZD1222 dose. These receptors all stem from an adult who received the AZD1222 COVID-19 vaccine.

The rearrangement links TRBV5-5 to TRBJ1-2, with 7 bases fitting TRBD1. J was trimmed by 5 bases and V by 5 bases; bases with no gene match: 12. The V gene's germline CDR1 is SGHKS and CDR2 YYEKEE (reference sequence). The CDR3 length is 15 residues. CDR3 coding DNA: TGTGCCAGCAGACGATCAACGGGACAGCAGTATGGCTACACCTTC. Its translation: CASRRSTGQQYGYTF.

The CDR3 region is CASTKGNRGRSFMFF. For the CDR3, the DNA is TGTGCCAGCACCAAAGGGAACAGGGGGCGTTCTTTTATGTTCTTT. This chain links TRBV27 with TRBJ1-1; 9 nucleotides agree with TRBD1. CDR3 length equals 15 residues. V gave up 7 bases and J gave up 14 bases; unmatched junction bases: 20. The germline CDR1 and CDR2 sequences are MNHEY and SMNVEV (reference sequence).

This clone was counted only a few times. This chain connects TRBV5-4 to TRBJ1-2; tentatively, D is TRBD1 (5 bases). The CDR3 contains 15 residues. CDR1 is SGHNT, CDR2 YYREEE, per germline (reference sequence). Trimming left V 5 bases short and J 4 bases short, with 18 bases between. This CDR3 is CASSLIRGAPYGYTF. CDR3 in DNA: TGTGCCAGCAGTCTCATTCGAGGGGCCCCCTATGGCTACACCTTC.

The chain has TRBV7-2 and TRBJ1-2, with D possibly matching TRBD1 (5 bases). Between the trimmed V and J ends, which lost 4 bases and 0 bases, there was a span of 15 bases. The germline V gene has CDR1 SGHTA and CDR2 FQGNSA. The length of the CDR3 is 16 residues. CDR3 amino acids: CASSSHVRGANYGYTF. CDR3 DNA sequence: TGTGCCAGCAGCTCCCACGTCCGGGGGGCTAACTATGGCTACACCTTC.

This clone was found a few times. The V and J genes are TRBV6-5 and TRBJ1-1; 7 bases agree with TRBD1. There are 14 residues in the CDR3. CDR1 is MNHEY, CDR2 SVGAGI, per germline. V lost 7 bases and J lost 5; bases outside the gene matches: 10. CDR3 bases: TGTGCCAGCAACTGGGACAGAGGGGGAACTGAAGCTTTCTTT. Translated: CASNWDRGGTEAFF.

The chain carries TRBV5-4 and TRBJ2-5; TRBD2 aligns across 10 bases. The CDR3 extends over 17 amino acids. With 0 bases clipped from V and 6 bases from J, the junction kept 11 bases outside the gene matches. Germline V gives CDR1 SGHNT, CDR2 YYREEE (reference sequence). CDR3 sequence: CASSLAQLAGPEQTQYF. For the CDR3, the DNA is TGTGCCAGCAGCTTGGCCCAACTAGCGGGACCCGAACAGACCCAGTACTTC. The full variable domain, with the rest looked up from reference TRBV5-4 and TRBJ2-5, is ETGVTQSPTHLIKTRGQQVTLRCSSQSGHNTVSWYQQALGQGPQFIFQYYREEENGRGNFPPRFSGLQFPNYSSELNVNALELDDSALYLCASSLAQLAGPEQTQYFGPGTRLLVL.

This clone was detected only a few times. No DNA is shown, since the ends of the CDR3 on it are uncertain; the CDR3 is the one TCRdb lists. CDR3: CASILDRRTYEQYF. The chain couples TRBV6-5 to TRBJ2-7; TRBD1, the table's D call, lacks a check against the DNA. The CDR3 is made up of 14 amino acids, end residues included. Germline V gene lookup returns CDR1 MNHEY and CDR2 SVGAGI.

V is TRBV24-1 and J is TRBJ1-2; D remains unclear. Trimming cost V 2 bases and J 11 bases, with 11 bases left between them. The CDR3 is 12 amino acids. Germline assignment: CDR1 KGHDR and CDR2 SFDVKD. CDR3 region: CATSDSTYSYTF. The CDR3 DNA reads as TGTGCCACCAGTGATTCAACCTACAGTTACACCTTC.

V gene TRBV19 combines with J gene TRBJ2-1; D not certain. CDR1 is LNHDA, CDR2 SQIVND, per germline (reference sequence). This CDR3 is built from 13 residues. V lost 1 base and J lost 7, with 8 bases in between. The CDR3: CASSIARINEQFF. The CDR3 coding sequence is TGTGCCAGTAGTATAGCCCGGATTAATGAGCAGTTCTTC.

This clone was counted a few times. This chain uses TRBV20-1 with TRBJ1-1; D ambiguous. With 0 bases removed from V and 7 bases from J, the gap between germline ends came to 6 bases. The CDR3 runs 11 residues. CDR1 DFQATT and CDR2 SNEGSKA come from the germline V gene (reference sequence). The chain's CDR3 is CSAREIIEAFF. Here the CDR3 DNA reads TGCAGTGCTAGAGAGATCATTGAAGCTTTCTTT.

The chain employs TRBV2 and TRBJ1-4, with D tentatively TRBD1 (5 bases). There are 15 residues in the CDR3. With 8 bases removed from V and 7 bases from J, the gap between germline ends came to 20 bases. Germline CDR1 and CDR2: SNHLY and FYNNEI. The CDR3 DNA reads TGTGCCAGCCGGGGAGGGTTAGGGGTTGGTGAAAAACTGTTTTTT. Protein product: CASRGGLGVGEKLFF.

The gene calls are TRBV6-2 or TRBV6-3 and TRBJ2-3, with 8 bases aligning to TRBD2. J lost 3 bases, V lost 5 bases, and 13 bases had no gene match. The CDR3 totals 17 residues. CDR1 is MNHEY and CDR2 is SVGEGT in the germline V gene. The CDR3 reads CASSPHTSGGGTDTQYF. In DNA, the CDR3 is TGTGCCAGCAGTCCCCACACAAGCGGGGGAGGGACAGATACGCAGTATTTT.

The chain uses TRBV6-2 or TRBV6-3 and TRBJ1-6, with no clear D. Germline V gives CDR1 MNHEY, CDR2 SVGEGT. The CDR3 length is 14 residues. The ends were cut back, 4 bases at V and 7 bases at J, with 11 bases in the middle. CDR3 loop: CASSLAHFNSPLHF. The CDR3 nucleotides are TGTGCCAGCAGTTTGGCCCACTTCAATTCACCCCTCCACTTT.

The chain uses TRBV19 and TRBJ1-1; D may be TRBD1 (5 bases). CDR1 LNHDA and CDR2 SQIVND come from the germline V gene (reference sequence). Trimming shortened V by 5 bases and J by 6 bases, and 10 bases separated the two germline ends. The CDR3 is 12 amino acids. The CDR3 loop is CASSALRAEAFF. In nucleotides, the CDR3 is TGTGCCAGTAGTGCCCTCAGGGCTGAAGCTTTCTTT.

CDR3: CASSRRTGRVTTNEKLFF. The DNA for the CDR3 is TGTGCCAGCAGCCGTCGGACAGGGAGGGTTACTACTAATGAAAAACTGTTTTTT. The J gene is TRBJ1-4, the V gene TRBV3-1 (or the pseudogene TRBV3-2); 8 bases line up with TRBD1. Germline V gives CDR1 LGHDT, CDR2 YNNKEL (reference sequence). The CDR3 loop spans 18 amino acids. Trimming removed 4 bases from V and 2 bases from J; junction bases left unmatched: 12.

V is TRBV27 and J is TRBJ2-7; 9 bases line up with TRBD1. The CDR3 is 16 amino acids. Per the germline V gene, CDR1 is MNHEY and CDR2 is SMNVEV (reference sequence). The V segment lost 0 bases and the J segment 4 bases; nucleotides outside the gene matches: 7. CDR3 amino acids: CASSLSSGTGPYEQYF. CDR3 DNA sequence: TGTGCCAGCAGTTTATCGTCCGGGACAGGGCCGTACGAGCAGTACTTC.

This rearrangement joins TRBV7-8 to TRBJ1-3, with D maybe TRBD1 (6 bases). CDR1 is SGHVS, CDR2 FQNEAQ, per germline. V was clipped by 5 bases and J by 2 bases, with 13 bases between them. This CDR3 region has 15 residues. The CDR3 nucleotides are TGTGCCAGCAGCCCACTCACAGGGACTGGAAACACCATATATTTT. It codes for CASSPLTGTGNTIYF.

This clone was recorded once. This chain joins TRBV5-4 and TRBJ1-2; the match to TRBD1 covers 8 bases. Germline values: CDR1 SGHNT, CDR2 YYREEE (reference sequence). With 3 bases clipped from V and 8 bases from J, the junction kept 9 bases outside the gene matches. The CDR3 contains 14 residues. In DNA, the CDR3 is TGTGCCAGCAGCTCCGACAGGGGAATTCGCGGCTACACCTTC. Residues: CASSSDRGIRGYTF.

This chain's CDR3 is CASSTGQAPSQHF. CDR3 sequence (DNA): TGTGCCAGTAGTACGGGACAGGCTCCATCCCAGCATTTT. The V and J genes are TRBV19 and TRBJ1-5; 8 bases are a match to TRBD1. The CDR3 is 13 residues long. V lost 4 bases and J lost 11; bases outside the gene matches: 7. Germline CDR1 reads LNHDA; CDR2 reads SQIVND (reference sequence).

The V call is TRBV15, the J call TRBJ2-7; D remains unclear. The CDR3 sequence is 14 residues long. CDR1 and CDR2 from the germline V gene are LNHNV and YYDKDF (reference sequence). V lost 0 bases and J lost 0, with 6 bases in between. CDR3 DNA: TGTGCCACCAGCAGAGAGCGCAGCTCCTACGAGCAGTACTTC. It is translated as CATSRERSSYEQYF.

The rearrangement links TRBV21-1 to TRBJ2-7; the table's D call TRBD1 went unverified against the DNA. TRBV21-1 is tagged as a pseudogene. The CDR3 has 15 amino acids. The CDR3 reads CASSGPGTGIHEQYF. The CDR3 DNA sequence: TGTGCCAGCAGCGGGCCCGGGACAGGGATCCACGAGCAGTACTTC.

The rearrangement links TRBV3-1 (or the pseudogene TRBV3-2) to TRBJ1-2; no definite D call. V shed 0 bases and J shed 10 bases, with 9 bases lying between them. The length of the CDR3 is 12 residues. Germline CDR1 LGHDT, CDR2 YNNKEL (reference sequence). Here the CDR3 reads CASSQDQWYYTF. CDR3 DNA sequence: TGTGCCAGCAGCCAAGATCAGTGGTACTACACCTTC.